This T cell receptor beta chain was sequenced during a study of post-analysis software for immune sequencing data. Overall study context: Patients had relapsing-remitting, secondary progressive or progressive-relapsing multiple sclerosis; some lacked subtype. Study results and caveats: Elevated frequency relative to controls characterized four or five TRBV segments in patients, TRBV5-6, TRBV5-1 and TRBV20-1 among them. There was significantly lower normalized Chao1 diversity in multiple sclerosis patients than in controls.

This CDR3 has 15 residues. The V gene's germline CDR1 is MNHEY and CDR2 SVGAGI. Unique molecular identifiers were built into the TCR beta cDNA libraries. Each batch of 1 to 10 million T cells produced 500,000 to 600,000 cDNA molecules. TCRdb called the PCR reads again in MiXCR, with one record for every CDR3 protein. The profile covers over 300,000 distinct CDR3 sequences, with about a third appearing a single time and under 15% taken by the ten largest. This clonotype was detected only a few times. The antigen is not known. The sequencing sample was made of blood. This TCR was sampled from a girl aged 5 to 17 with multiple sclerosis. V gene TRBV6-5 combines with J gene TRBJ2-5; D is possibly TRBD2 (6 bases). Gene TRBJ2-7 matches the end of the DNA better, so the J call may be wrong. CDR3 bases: TGTGCCAGCAGTTACTCTTCTTGGGGGACTTACGAGCAGTACTTC. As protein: CASSYSSWGTYEQYF.